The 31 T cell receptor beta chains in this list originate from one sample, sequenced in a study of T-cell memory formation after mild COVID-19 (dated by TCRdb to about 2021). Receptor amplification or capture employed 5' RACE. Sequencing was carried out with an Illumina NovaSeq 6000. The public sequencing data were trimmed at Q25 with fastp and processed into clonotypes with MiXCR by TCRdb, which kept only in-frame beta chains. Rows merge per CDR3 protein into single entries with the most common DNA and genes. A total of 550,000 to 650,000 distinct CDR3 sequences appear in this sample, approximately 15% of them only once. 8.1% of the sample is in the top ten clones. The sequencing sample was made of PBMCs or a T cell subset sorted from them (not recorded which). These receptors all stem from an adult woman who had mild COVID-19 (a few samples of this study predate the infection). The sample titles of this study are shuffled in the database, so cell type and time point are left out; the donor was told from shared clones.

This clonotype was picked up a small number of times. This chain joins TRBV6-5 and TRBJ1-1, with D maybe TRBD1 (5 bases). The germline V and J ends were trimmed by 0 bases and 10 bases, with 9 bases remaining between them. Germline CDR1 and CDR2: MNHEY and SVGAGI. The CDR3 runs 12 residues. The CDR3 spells CASSYSTGGAFF. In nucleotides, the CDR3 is TGTGCCAGCAGTTACTCGACCGGGGGAGCTTTCTTT.

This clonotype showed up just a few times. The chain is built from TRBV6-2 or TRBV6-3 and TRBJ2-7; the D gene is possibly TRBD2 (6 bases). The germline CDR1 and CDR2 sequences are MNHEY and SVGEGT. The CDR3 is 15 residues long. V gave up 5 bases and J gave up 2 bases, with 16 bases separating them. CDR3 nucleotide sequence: TGTGCCAGCAGTATTGAACTAAGACTAGCCTACGAGCAGTACTTC. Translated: CASSIELRLAYEQYF.

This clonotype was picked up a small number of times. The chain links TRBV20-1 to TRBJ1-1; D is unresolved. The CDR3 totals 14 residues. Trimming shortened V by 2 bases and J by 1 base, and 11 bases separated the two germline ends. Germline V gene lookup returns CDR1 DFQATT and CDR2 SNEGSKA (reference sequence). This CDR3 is CSARRSSQNTEAFF. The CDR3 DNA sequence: TGCAGTGCTAGAAGGTCTTCTCAGAACACTGAAGCTTTCTTT.

The CDR3 protein is CASSPETGGKTEAFF. CDR3 nucleotide sequence: TGCGCCAGCAGCCCAGAGACAGGGGGCAAAACTGAAGCTTTCTTT. The V call is TRBV5-1, the J call TRBJ1-1; 10 bases agree with TRBD1. Germline trimming cut 4 bases from V and 5 bases from J; bases unmatched to any gene: 8. This CDR3 region has 15 residues. Germline V CDR1 and CDR2: SGHRS, YFSETQ.

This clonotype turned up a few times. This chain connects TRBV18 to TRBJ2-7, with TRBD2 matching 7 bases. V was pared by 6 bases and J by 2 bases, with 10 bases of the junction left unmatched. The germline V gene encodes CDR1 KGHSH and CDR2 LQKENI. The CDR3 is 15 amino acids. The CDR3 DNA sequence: TGTGCCAGCTCGACCCTTAGCGGGTTAACCTACGAGCAGTACTTC. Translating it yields CASSTLSGLTYEQYF.

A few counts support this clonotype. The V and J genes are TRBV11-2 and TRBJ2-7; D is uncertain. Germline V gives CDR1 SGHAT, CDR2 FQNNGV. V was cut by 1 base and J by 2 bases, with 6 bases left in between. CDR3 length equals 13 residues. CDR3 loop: CASSLGVAYEQYF. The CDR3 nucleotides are TGTGCCAGCAGCTTAGGTGTAGCCTACGAGCAGTACTTC.

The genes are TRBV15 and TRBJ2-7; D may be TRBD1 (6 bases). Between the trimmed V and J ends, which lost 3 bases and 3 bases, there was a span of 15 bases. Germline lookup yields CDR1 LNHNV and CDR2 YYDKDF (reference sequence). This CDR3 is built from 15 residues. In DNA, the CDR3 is TGTGCCACCAGCAGCTCCAGGGGCCCCAACTACGAGCAGTACTTC. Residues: CATSSSRGPNYEQYF.

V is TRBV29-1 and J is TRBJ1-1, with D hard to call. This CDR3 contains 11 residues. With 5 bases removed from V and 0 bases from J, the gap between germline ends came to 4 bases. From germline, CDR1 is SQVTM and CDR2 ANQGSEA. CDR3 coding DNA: TGCAGCGTTTTGGTGAACACTGAAGCTTTCTTT. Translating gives CSVLVNTEAFF.

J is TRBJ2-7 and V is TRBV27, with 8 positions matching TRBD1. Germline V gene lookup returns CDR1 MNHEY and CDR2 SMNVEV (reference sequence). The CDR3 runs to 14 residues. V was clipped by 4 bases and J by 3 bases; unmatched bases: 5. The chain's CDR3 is CASSSRTGIYEQYF. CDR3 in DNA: TGTGCCAGCAGTTCGAGGACAGGGATCTACGAGCAGTACTTC.

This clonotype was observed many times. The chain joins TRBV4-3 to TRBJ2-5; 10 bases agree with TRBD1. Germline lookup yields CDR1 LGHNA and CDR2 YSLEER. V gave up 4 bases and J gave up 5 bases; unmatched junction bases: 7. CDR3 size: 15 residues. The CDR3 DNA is TGCGCCAGCAGCCTGACAGGGGGCGGTCCGGAGACCCAGTACTTC. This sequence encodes CASSLTGGGPETQYF.

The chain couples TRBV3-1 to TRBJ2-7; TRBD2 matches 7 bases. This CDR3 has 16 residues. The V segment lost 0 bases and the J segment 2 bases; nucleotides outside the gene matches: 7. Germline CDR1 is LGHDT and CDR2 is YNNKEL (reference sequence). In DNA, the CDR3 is TGTGCCAGCAGCCAAGAAGGCGGGGGTAATCCCTACGAGCAGTACTTC. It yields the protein CASSQEGGGNPYEQYF.

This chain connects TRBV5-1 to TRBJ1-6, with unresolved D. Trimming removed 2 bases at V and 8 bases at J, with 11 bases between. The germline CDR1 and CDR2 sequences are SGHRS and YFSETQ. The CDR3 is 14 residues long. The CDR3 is CASSFASVDSPLHF. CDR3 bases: TGCGCCAGCAGCTTCGCGTCAGTCGATTCACCCCTCCACTTT.

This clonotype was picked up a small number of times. The CDR3 bases are TGTGCCAGCAGCGAGGAAAGTCCGGCCCATAACTATGGCTACACCTTC. It codes for CASSEESPAHNYGYTF. This sequence joins TRBV9 and TRBJ1-2; D remains unclear. Germline CDR1 and CDR2: SGDLS and YYNGEE. CDR3 length: 16 residues. V lost 3 bases and J 1 base, leaving 16 bases between the germline ends.

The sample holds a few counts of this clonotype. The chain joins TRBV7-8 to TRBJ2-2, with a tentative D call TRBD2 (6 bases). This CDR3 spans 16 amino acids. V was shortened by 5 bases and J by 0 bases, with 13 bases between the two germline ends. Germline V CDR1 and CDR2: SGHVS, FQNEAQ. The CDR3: CASSPIVAANTGELFF. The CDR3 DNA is TGTGCCAGCAGCCCTATCGTAGCGGCGAACACCGGGGAGCTGTTTTTT.

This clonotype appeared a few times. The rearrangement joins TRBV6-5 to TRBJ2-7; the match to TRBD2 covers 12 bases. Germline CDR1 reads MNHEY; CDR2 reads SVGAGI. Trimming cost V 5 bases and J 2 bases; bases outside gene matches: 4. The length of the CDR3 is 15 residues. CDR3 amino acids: CASSESSGRAYEQYF. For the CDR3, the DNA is TGTGCCAGCAGTGAATCTAGCGGGAGGGCCTACGAGCAGTACTTC.

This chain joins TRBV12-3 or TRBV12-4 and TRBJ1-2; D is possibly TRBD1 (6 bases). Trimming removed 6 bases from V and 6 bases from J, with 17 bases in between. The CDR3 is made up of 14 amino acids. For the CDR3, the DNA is TGTGCCAGCAGCTCAAATACAGGGCGCAATGGCTACACCTTC. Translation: CASSSNTGRNGYTF.

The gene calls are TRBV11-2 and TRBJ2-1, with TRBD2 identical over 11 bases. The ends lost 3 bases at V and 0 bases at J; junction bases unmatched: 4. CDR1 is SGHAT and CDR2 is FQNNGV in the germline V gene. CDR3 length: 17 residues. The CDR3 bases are TGTGCCAGCAGCTTCGGGACTAGCGGTAGCTCCTACAATGAGCAGTTCTTC. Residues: CASSFGTSGSSYNEQFF. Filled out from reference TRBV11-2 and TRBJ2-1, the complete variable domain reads EAGVAQSPRYKIIEKRQSVAFWCNPISGHATLYWYQQILGQGPKLLIQFQNNGVVDDSQLPKDRFSAERLKGVDSTLKIQPAKLEDSAVYLCASSFGTSGSSYNEQFFGPGTRLTVL.

CDR3 loop: CASNPLTGPTHTQYF. For the CDR3, the DNA is TGTGCCAGCAACCCTTTAACGGGGCCGACCCATACGCAGTATTTT. This sequence joins TRBV7-9 and TRBJ2-3; D assignment may be TRBD1 or TRBD2 (5 bases each). V was trimmed by 7 bases and J by 7 bases, leaving 21 bases between them. There are 15 residues in the CDR3. Germline values: CDR1 SEHNR, CDR2 FQNEAQ (reference sequence).

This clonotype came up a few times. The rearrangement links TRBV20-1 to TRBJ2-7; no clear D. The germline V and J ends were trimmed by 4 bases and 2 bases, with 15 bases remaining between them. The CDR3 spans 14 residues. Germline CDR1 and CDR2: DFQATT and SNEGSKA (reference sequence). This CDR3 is CSATKSARTYEQYF. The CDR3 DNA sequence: TGCAGTGCTACCAAAAGCGCGCGCACCTACGAGCAGTACTTC.

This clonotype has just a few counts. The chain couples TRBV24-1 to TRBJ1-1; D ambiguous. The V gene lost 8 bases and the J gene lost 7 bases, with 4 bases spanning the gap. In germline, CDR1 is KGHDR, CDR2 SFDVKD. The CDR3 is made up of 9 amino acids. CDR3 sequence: CATMDEAFF. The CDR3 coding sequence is TGTGCCACCATGGATGAAGCTTTCTTT.

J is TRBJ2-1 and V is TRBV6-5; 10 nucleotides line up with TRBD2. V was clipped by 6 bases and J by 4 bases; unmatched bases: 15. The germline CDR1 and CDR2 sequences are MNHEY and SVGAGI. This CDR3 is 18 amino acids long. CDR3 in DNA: TGTGCCAGCAGCTGGGAAAGAGCTAGCGGGGGATTATACAATGAGCAGTTCTTC. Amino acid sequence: CASSWERASGGLYNEQFF.

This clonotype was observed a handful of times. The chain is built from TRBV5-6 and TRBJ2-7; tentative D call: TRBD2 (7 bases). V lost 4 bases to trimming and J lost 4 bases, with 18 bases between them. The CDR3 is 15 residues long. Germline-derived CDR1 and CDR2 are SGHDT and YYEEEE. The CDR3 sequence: CASSPSERGGYEQYF. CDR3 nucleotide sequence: TGTGCCAGCAGCCCCTCGGAGAGGGGGGGATACGAGCAGTACTTC.

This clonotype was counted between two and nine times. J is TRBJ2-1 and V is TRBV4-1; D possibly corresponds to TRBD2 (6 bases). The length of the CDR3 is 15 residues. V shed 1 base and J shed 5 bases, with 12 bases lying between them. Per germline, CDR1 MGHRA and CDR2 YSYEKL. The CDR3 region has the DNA TGCGCCAGCAGCCAAGGGAGGGGTGCCGACAATGAGCAGTTCTTC. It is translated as CASSQGRGADNEQFF.

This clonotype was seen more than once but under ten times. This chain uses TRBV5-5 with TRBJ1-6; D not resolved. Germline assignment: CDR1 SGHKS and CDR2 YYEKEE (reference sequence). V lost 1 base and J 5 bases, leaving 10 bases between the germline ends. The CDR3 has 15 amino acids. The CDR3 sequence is CASSLTAAHNSPLHF. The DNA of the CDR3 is TGTGCCAGCAGCTTGACGGCAGCCCATAATTCACCCCTCCACTTT.

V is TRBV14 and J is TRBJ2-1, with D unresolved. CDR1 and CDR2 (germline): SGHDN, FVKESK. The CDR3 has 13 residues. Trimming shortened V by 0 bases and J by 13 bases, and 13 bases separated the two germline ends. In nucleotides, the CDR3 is TGTGCCAGCAGCCAAGATCAAAGGGCCAGTCAGTTCTTC. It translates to CASSQDQRASQFF.

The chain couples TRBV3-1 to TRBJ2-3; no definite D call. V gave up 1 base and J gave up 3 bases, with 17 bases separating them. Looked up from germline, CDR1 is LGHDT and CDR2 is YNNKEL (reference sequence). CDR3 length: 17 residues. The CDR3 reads CASSQGWNGGPTDTQYF. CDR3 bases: TGTGCCAGCAGCCAAGGGTGGAACGGTGGACCAACAGATACGCAGTATTTT.

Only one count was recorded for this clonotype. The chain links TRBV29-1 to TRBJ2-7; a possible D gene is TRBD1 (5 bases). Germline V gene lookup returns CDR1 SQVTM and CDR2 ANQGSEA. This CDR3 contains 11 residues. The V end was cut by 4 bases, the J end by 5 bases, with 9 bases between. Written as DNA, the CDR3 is TGCAGCGTTGCCGCAGGGAACGAGCAGTACTTC. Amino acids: CSVAAGNEQYF.

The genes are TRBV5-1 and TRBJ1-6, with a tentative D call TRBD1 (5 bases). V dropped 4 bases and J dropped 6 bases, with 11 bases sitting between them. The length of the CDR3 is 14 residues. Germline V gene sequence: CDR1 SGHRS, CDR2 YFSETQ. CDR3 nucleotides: TGCGCCAGCAGCGCGGGGGATGGTAATTCACCCCTCCACTTT. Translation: CASSAGDGNSPLHF.

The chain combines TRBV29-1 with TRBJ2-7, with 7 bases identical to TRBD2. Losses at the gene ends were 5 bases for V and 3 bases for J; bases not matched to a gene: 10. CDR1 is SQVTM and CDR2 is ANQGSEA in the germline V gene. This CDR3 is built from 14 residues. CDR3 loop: CSVKVSGAGYEQYF. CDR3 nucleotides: TGCAGCGTTAAAGTAAGCGGGGCGGGCTACGAGCAGTACTTC.

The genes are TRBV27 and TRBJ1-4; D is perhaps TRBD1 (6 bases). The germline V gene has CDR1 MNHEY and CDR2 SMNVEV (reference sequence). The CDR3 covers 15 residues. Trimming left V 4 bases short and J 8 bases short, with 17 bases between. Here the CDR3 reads CASSYLTGQGEKLFF. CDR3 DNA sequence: TGTGCCAGCAGTTATCTAACAGGGCAAGGGGAAAAACTGTTTTTT. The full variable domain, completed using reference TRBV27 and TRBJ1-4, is EAQVTQNPRYLITVTGKKLTVTCSQNMNHEYMSWYRQDPGLGLRQIYYSMNVEVTDKGDVPEGYKVSRKEKRNFPLILESPSPNQTSLYFCASSYLTGQGEKLFFGSGTQLSVL.

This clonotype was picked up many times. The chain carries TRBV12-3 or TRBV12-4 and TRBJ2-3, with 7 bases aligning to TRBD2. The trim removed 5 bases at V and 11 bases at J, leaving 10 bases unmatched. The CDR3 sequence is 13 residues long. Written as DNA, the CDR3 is TGTGCCAGCAGTCTCAGCGGGGAAGGGAGGCAGTATTTT. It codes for CASSLSGEGRQYF.